The 19 T cell receptor beta chains given below trace back to one sample, sequenced in a study of T cells in women clearing cervical HPV infection. Profiling relied on immunoSEQ multiplex PCR, and the TCRdb table lists in-frame clones only, not all of them. The specimen's table records 20,000 to 25,000 clones. Sequenced sample: blood buffy coat. All receptors come from a woman between 18 and 69 years old with a cervical HPV16 infection that either progressed to CIN3+ or cleared (not recorded which).

Worth noting for this clone: The CDR3 end lies 3 residues beyond the end of the read and is filled in from the germline J gene. The chain combines TRBV5-6 with TRBJ1-6, with D unresolved. The germline gives CDR1 SGHDT, CDR2 YYEEEE. V was trimmed by 2 bases and J by 11 bases, leaving 17 bases between them. CDR3 length equals 15 residues. CDR3 DNA (partial): TGTGCCAGCAGCTTAGCATTGGCCCCTAGGACACCC. It is translated as CASSLALAPRTP. The CDR3 reads in full as CASSLALAPRTPLHF.

Details on this clone: The CDR3 goes on 3 residues after the read ends, and that part is filled in from the germline J gene. The rearrangement uses TRBV7-9 and TRBJ1-6; D is perhaps TRBD1 (6 bases). V gave up 5 bases and J gave up 7 bases, with 15 bases separating them. Germline V lookup: CDR1 SEHNR, CDR2 FQNEAQ (reference sequence). The CDR3 covers 15 residues. This CDR3 reads CASSVQDRPNSPLHF. CDR3 DNA, as far as it was read: TGTGCCAGCAGCGTGCAGGACAGACCAAATTCACCC.

Remarks on this clone: The CDR3 end is not reached by the read, which stops 3 residues before it; the germline J gene fills it in. The genes are TRBV5-1 and TRBJ1-6; 7 bases map to TRBD1. The CDR3 runs to 14 residues. Germline CDR1 reads SGHRS; CDR2 reads YFSETQ. V lost 5 bases, J lost 6 bases, and 5 bases stayed unmatched. The CDR3 loop is CASRAGTANSPLHF. The sequenced CDR3 bases are TGCGCCAGCAGGGCCGGGACAGCTAATTCACCC.

With regard to this clone: The observed sequence ends 3 residues before the CDR3 terminus, with the missing tail filled in from the germline J gene. V gene TRBV6-2 or TRBV6-3 combines with J gene TRBJ2-5, with D perhaps TRBD1 (5 bases). Trimming cost V 5 bases and J 5 bases, with 6 bases left between them. The length of the CDR3 is 11 residues. Germline V gene sequence: CDR1 MNHEY, CDR2 SVGEGT. The DNA read from the CDR3 is TGTGCCAGCAGTGGGGCCGAGACC. Residues: CASSGAET. The complete CDR3 protein is CASSGAETQYF.

Details on this clone: The CDR3 end lies 3 residues beyond the end of the read and is filled in from the germline J gene. This chain uses TRBV29-1 with TRBJ2-1; possibly TRBD2 for D (6 bases). The V and J ends lost 7 bases and 5 bases respectively, with 12 bases between them. There are 12 residues in the CDR3. CDR1 and CDR2 from the germline V gene are SQVTM and ANQGSEA. The sequenced CDR3 bases are TGCAGCGGCGGGGTAGCGGACAATGAG. It translates to CSGGVADNE. The entire CDR3 protein reads CSGGVADNEQFF.

Comment on this clone: The read gets to within 3 residues of the CDR3 end, and the germline J gene fills in the rest. The V and J genes are TRBV10-1 and TRBJ2-1; TRBD2 matches 10 bases. CDR3 length: 15 residues. Losses at the gene ends were 3 bases for V and 3 bases for J; bases not matched to a gene: 2. Looked up from germline, CDR1 is WNHNN and CDR2 is SYGVQD (reference sequence). The CDR3 loop is CASSELAGSYNEQFF. The sequenced CDR3 bases are TGCGCCAGCAGTGAACTAGCGGGAAGCTACAATGAG.

On this clone itself: The read stops 3 residues short of the end of the CDR3; the missing end is completed from the germline J gene. This chain joins TRBV20-1 and TRBJ2-7, with TRBD1 identical over 9 bases. This CDR3 comprises 16 residues. Trimming cost V 4 bases and J 4 bases; bases outside gene matches: 14. Germline assignment: CDR1 DFQATT and CDR2 SNEGSKA (reference sequence). The CDR3 sequence is CSATGVGTGSGYEQYF. The CDR3 bases that were read are TGCAGTGCTACCGGCGTCGGGACAGGGAGTGGATACGAG.

This clone is classed as medium-sized by frequency. The read falls 3 residues short of the CDR3 end, and the missing part is taken from the germline J gene. This chain joins TRBV6-2 or TRBV6-3 and TRBJ2-5, with 11 bases aligning to TRBD2. Germline CDR1 and CDR2: MNHEY and SVGEGT. The CDR3 length is 17 residues. Trimming at V came to 5 bases and at J to 2 bases, leaving 10 bases not matched to a gene. The DNA read from the CDR3 is TGTGCCAGCAGTCGCAGTAGCGGGGGGGCCGAGCAAGAGACC. It is translated as CASSRSSGGAEQET. The complete CDR3 sequence is CASSRSSGGAEQETQYF.

Worth noting for this clone: The CDR3 extends 3 residues past the end of the read, so its final part is completed from the germline J gene. This sequence joins TRBV7-6 and TRBJ2-7; 9 positions match TRBD2. Germline CDR1 and CDR2: SGHVS and FNYEAQ. Unmatched junction bases numbered 5, after V lost 3 bases and J lost 5 bases. This CDR3 has 14 residues. Incomplete CDR3 DNA: TGTGCCAGCAGCTTCGGGACTAGCACCCACGAG. As protein: CASSFGTSTHE. The full CDR3 reads CASSFGTSTHEQYF.

Notes on this clone: Read coverage stops 3 residues before the CDR3 terminus; the germline J gene supplies the remainder. This chain connects TRBV20-1 to TRBJ2-5; 13 bases map to TRBD2. The junction had 5 bases not matched to a gene; V was cut back by 6 bases and J by 4 bases. This CDR3 is built from 14 residues. Germline lookup yields CDR1 DFQATT and CDR2 SNEGSKA (reference sequence). The part of the CDR3 DNA that was read is TGCAGTGCCATACTAGCGGGAGGGGGAGAGACC. Encoded protein: CSAILAGGGET. The whole CDR3 is CSAILAGGGETQYF.

Regarding this clone: The DNA ends 3 residues before the CDR3 does, and the rest of the CDR3 is filled in from the germline J gene. This sequence joins TRBV7-2 and TRBJ2-1, with unresolved D. This CDR3 has 12 residues. From germline, CDR1 is SGHTA and CDR2 FQGNSA. The V end lost 1 base, the J end lost 8 bases, and 6 bases lay between the germline ends. Here the CDR3 reads CASSLEGYEQFF. The CDR3 DNA, read in part, is TGTGCCAGCAGCTTAGAAGGGTATGAG.

Of note for this clone: Sequencing ends 3 residues short of the CDR3 end; the germline J gene provides the rest. The genes are TRBV7-2 and TRBJ2-1, with D possibly matching TRBD2 (6 bases). Germline lookup yields CDR1 SGHTA and CDR2 FQGNSA. The CDR3 is 18 residues long. CDR3 bases read: TGTGCAAGTCGCTTAGCGAAACTAGCCTCCGACTCCTACAATGAG. Its protein is CASRLAKLASDSYNE. The whole CDR3 sequence reads CASRLAKLASDSYNEQFF.

Points on this clone: Sequencing ends 3 residues short of the CDR3 end; the germline J gene provides the rest. V gene TRBV2 combines with J gene TRBJ1-5; D call uncertain. This CDR3 comprises 13 residues. Germline V gene sequence: CDR1 SNHLY, CDR2 FYNNEI. V shed 7 bases and J shed 3 bases, with 10 bases lying between them. The CDR3 here is CASKADSNQPQHF. Incomplete CDR3 DNA: TGTGCCAGCAAAGCGGATTCCAATCAGCCC.

Comments on this clone: Read data end 3 residues before the CDR3 end; the end is taken from the germline J gene. The V gene is TRBV4-1, the J gene TRBJ2-5; possible D gene TRBD2, 6 bases. Germline CDR1 and CDR2: MGHRA and YSYEKL. V shed 1 base and J shed 5 bases, with 23 bases lying between them. This CDR3 contains 18 residues. The CDR3 sequence: CASSQVDMGLPRSETQYF. Incomplete CDR3 DNA: TGCGCCAGCAGCCAAGTGGATATGGGACTCCCCCGTTCGGAGACC.

A remark on this clone: Sequencing ends 3 residues short of the CDR3 end; the germline J gene provides the rest. This chain joins TRBV5-1 and TRBJ1-4; a possible D gene is TRBD1 (6 bases). Germline V lookup: CDR1 SGHRS, CDR2 YFSETQ. Deletions cut 4 bases from V and 7 bases from J, with 11 bases between. The length of the CDR3 is 13 residues. CDR3 bases read: TGCGCCAGCAGCGGACCGGACAGTGAAAAA. This gives the protein CASSGPDSEK. The entire CDR3 reads CASSGPDSEKLFF.

In regard to this clone: Coverage ceases 3 residues before the CDR3 finishes, and the germline J gene fills in the end. The V gene is TRBV7-8, the J gene TRBJ1-6; 7 bases line up with TRBD1. V shed 0 bases and J 3 bases; nucleotides not matched to a gene: 2. The CDR3 loop spans 16 amino acids. Germline loops: CDR1 SGHVS, CDR2 FQNEAQ. This chain's CDR3 is CASSLAGTVYNSPLHF. Partial CDR3 DNA: TGTGCCAGCAGCTTAGCGGGGACAGTCTATAATTCACCC. Supplemented by reference TRBV7-8 and TRBJ1-6, the full variable domain reads GAGVSQSPRYKVAKRGQDVALRCDPISGHVSLFWYQQALGQGPEFLTYFQNEAQLDKSGLPSDRFFAERPEGSVSTLKIQRTQQEDSAVYLCASSLAGTVYNSPLHFGNGTRLTVT.

In regard to this clone: The read halts 3 residues ahead of the CDR3 end, with the missing end drawn from the germline J gene. V is TRBV7-3 and J is TRBJ2-2, with 10 bases aligning to TRBD2. CDR1 is SGHTA, CDR2 FQGTGA, per germline. Germline trimming cut 5 bases from V and 4 bases from J; bases unmatched to any gene: 7. The CDR3 sequence is 16 residues long. CDR3 loop: CASSPQAGGVTGELFF. Incomplete CDR3 DNA: TGTGCCAGCAGCCCCCAAGCGGGAGGGGTCACCGGGGAG.

Concerning this clone itself: The read stops 3 residues short of the end of the CDR3; the missing end is completed from the germline J gene. The chain employs TRBV20-1 and TRBJ2-1, with TRBD2 identical over 16 bases. The germline CDR1 and CDR2 sequences are DFQATT and SNEGSKA (reference sequence). Unmatched junction bases numbered 13, after V lost 3 bases and J lost 2 bases. There are 20 residues in the CDR3. The CDR3 loop is CSASGAPGTSGGVTYNEQFF. The CDR3 DNA, read in part, is TGCAGTGCTAGTGGAGCCCCCGGGACTAGCGGGGGGGTCACCTACAATGAG.

Comments on this clone: The CDR3 end lies 3 residues beyond the end of the read and is filled in from the germline J gene. The chain couples TRBV20-1 to TRBJ1-6, with D tentatively TRBD1 (6 bases). The germline V and J ends were trimmed by 1 base and 3 bases, with 10 bases remaining between them. CDR1 DFQATT and CDR2 SNEGSKA come from the germline V gene (reference sequence). This CDR3 is 15 amino acids long. The CDR3 bases that were read are TGCAGTGCTAGAGTTACAGGGATCTATAATTCACCC. This encodes CSARVTGIYNSP. The CDR3 in its entirety is CSARVTGIYNSPLHF.